This TCR beta chain was sequenced in a study of blood T cell repertoires in COVID-19. For the study at large: Samples came from the United States, Italy and Spain, spanning acute and convalescent COVID-19. The cDNA or gDNA used as material had been derived from T cells, B-cell-depleted T cells, or PBMCs.

This clone occurred once. In the authors' methods: Nucleated cell number was recorded as an estimate derived from reference gene primer amplification. TCRdb's copy holds only in-frame clones and misses some; the assay was immunoSEQ multiplex PCR. V and J calls and clone size are copied from that table; D and trimming were computed from the DNA. The sample has roughly 70,000 clones; over 80% are singletons. The sequence was collected from a woman older than 75 with active COVID-19. What was sequenced was peripheral blood.

This CDR3 is CASRGPGTGGLGNTIYF. CDR3 sequence (DNA): TGTGCCAGCAGGGGTCCCGGGACAGGGGGTCTCGGAAACACCATATATTTT. The genes are TRBV28 and TRBJ1-3, with 11 nucleotides matching TRBD1. CDR3 length: 17 amino acids. J gave up 4 bases and V 6 bases, and 11 bases lay outside the gene matches. Germline lookup yields CDR1 MDHEN and CDR2 SYDVKM.